A single sample gave rise to the 24 T cell receptor beta chains below, sequenced in a study of cytomegalovirus exposure and HLA in healthy donors. A multiplex PCR was run with 60 Vbeta primers and 13 Jbeta primers. The repertoire was sequenced with immunoSEQ multiplex PCR; TCRdb's copy has only in-frame clones and lacks some. This sample has 200,000 to 300,000 clones; around 78% occur once, and the top ten carry around 0.44%. Sequences were obtained from PBMCs. The receptors were gathered from a boy younger than 18 in good health and CMV-seronegative.

V gene TRBV14 combines with J gene TRBJ1-1; 12 positions match TRBD1. V lost 4 bases and J lost 11; bases outside the gene matches: 8. Germline-derived CDR1 and CDR2 are SGHDN and FVKESK. The CDR3 contains 14 residues. The CDR3 reads CASSRGDRGLSAFF. CDR3 DNA: TGTGCCAGCAGCCGGGGGGACAGGGGGCTAAGTGCTTTCTTT.

CDR3 protein: CASSYRLAAADTQYF. The CDR3 nucleotides read TGTGCCAGCAGTTATAGACTAGCGGCCGCAGATACGCAGTATTTT. The chain uses TRBV6-6 and TRBJ2-3, with TRBD2 identical over 9 bases. Germline assignment: CDR1 MNHNY and CDR2 SVGAGI (reference sequence). Trimming cost V 3 bases and J 4 bases; bases outside gene matches: 5. There are 15 residues in the CDR3.

The J gene is TRBJ1-5, the V gene TRBV30; TRBD1 agrees at 9 bases. The CDR3 is 13 residues long. V trimming: 3 bases; J trimming: 9 bases; junction bases outside the gene matches: 6. Germline V CDR1 and CDR2: GTSNPN, SVGIG (reference sequence). The CDR3 region is CAWSPGQGGPQHF. As DNA, the CDR3 is TGTGCCTGGAGCCCGGGACAGGGTGGGCCCCAGCATTTT.

The V gene is TRBV29-1, the J gene TRBJ1-1; perhaps TRBD1 as D (6 bases). This CDR3 comprises 13 residues. CDR1 and CDR2 (germline): SQVTM, ANQGSEA. Trimming left V 4 bases short and J 6 bases short, with 15 bases between. The CDR3 DNA sequence: TGCAGCGTTGCTACAGGGAACCCTCCTGAAGCTTTCTTT. Translated, it gives CSVATGNPPEAFF.

V and J are TRBV5-6 and TRBJ1-1; tentative D call: TRBD1 (5 bases). This CDR3 comprises 13 residues. Trimming removed 1 base at V and 11 bases at J, with 15 bases between. The germline V gene encodes CDR1 SGHDT and CDR2 YYEEEE. CDR3 DNA sequence: TGTGCCAGCAGCTTGTCCGGGGGATGCGAGGCTTTCTTT. As protein: CASSLSGGCEAFF. The full variable domain, in which reference TRBV5-6 and TRBJ1-1 provide the parts outside the CDR3, is DAGVTQSPTHLIKTRGQQVTLRCSPKSGHDTVSWYQQALGQGPQFIFQYYEEEERQRGNFPDRFSGHQFPNYSSELNVNALLLGDSALYLCASSLSGGCEAFFGQGTRLTVV.

The chain uses TRBV5-4 and TRBJ2-7; no clear D. Trimming left V 2 bases short and J 9 bases short, with 9 bases between. This CDR3 is built from 11 residues. Germline values: CDR1 SGHNT, CDR2 YYREEE (reference sequence). DNA for the CDR3: TGTGCCAGCAGCTTAGCCCGTCCGCAGTACTTC. It translates to CASSLARPQYF.

The gene calls are TRBV7-9 and TRBJ1-5, with TRBD1 matching 9 bases. The length of the CDR3 is 18 residues. V gave up 4 bases and J gave up 0 bases; unmatched junction bases: 10. Germline values: CDR1 SEHNR, CDR2 FQNEAQ (reference sequence). The CDR3 DNA follows: TGTGCCAGCAGCTCCGCGGGACAGGGAATTCATAGCAATCAGCCCCAGCATTTT. This codes for CASSSAGQGIHSNQPQHF.

The chain has TRBV6-1 and TRBJ1-1, with D tentatively TRBD1 (6 bases). Trimming pared 6 bases from V and 12 bases from J, leaving 17 bases between. CDR1 is MNHNS and CDR2 is SASEGT in the germline V gene. The CDR3 has 12 residues. In nucleotides, the CDR3 is TGTGCCAGCAGCCTTGGACAGTCGCGAACTTTCTTT. This gives the protein CASSLGQSRTFF.

J is TRBJ1-1 and V is TRBV2, with D perhaps TRBD1 (5 bases). The CDR3 has 15 amino acids. Germline CDR1 and CDR2: SNHLY and FYNNEI. The V gene lost 0 bases and the J gene lost 1 base, with 9 bases spanning the gap. The CDR3 region is CASSEAPGGNTEAFF. The DNA of the CDR3 is TGTGCCAGCAGTGAAGCACCCGGGGGGAACACTGAAGCTTTCTTT. The whole variable domain, remainder taken from reference TRBV2 and TRBJ1-1, is EPEVTQTPSHQVTQMGQEVILRCVPISNHLYFYWYRQILGQKVEFLVSFYNNEISEKSEIFDDQFSVERPDGSNFTLKIRSTKLEDSAMYFCASSEAPGGNTEAFFGQGTRLTVV.

The V call is TRBV7-9, the J call TRBJ2-3; 8 bases map to TRBD2. Trimming cost V 3 bases and J 5 bases; bases outside gene matches: 4. Germline V gene lookup returns CDR1 SEHNR and CDR2 FQNEAQ (reference sequence). The CDR3 is 14 residues long. CDR3 sequence (DNA): TGTGCCAGCAGCTTCTCGGCGGGGGGAGATACGCAGTATTTT. Protein: CASSFSAGGDTQYF.

This chain uses TRBV5-1 with TRBJ2-2; 9 nucleotides agree with TRBD1. CDR1 SGHRS and CDR2 YFSETQ come from the germline V gene. After removal of 2 bases from V and 7 bases from J, the junction contained 9 bases not matched to a gene. This CDR3 is built from 16 residues. CDR3 nucleotides: TGCGCCAGCAGCTTCTCTACAGGGGGCGCAGGCGGGGAGCTGTTTTTT. Its translation is CASSFSTGGAGGELFF.

J is TRBJ1-5 and V is TRBV6-1; D gene unclear. CDR3 length equals 13 residues. V lost 4 bases to trimming and J lost 3 bases, with 7 bases between them. CDR1 is MNHNS, CDR2 SASEGT, per germline. DNA for the CDR3: TGTGCCAGCAGTGTGGAGCTCAATCAGCCCCAGCATTTT. As protein: CASSVELNQPQHF.

This chain links TRBV20-1 with TRBJ2-1; unclear D gene. Per the germline V gene, CDR1 is DFQATT and CDR2 is SNEGSKA (reference sequence). V dropped 6 bases and J dropped 9 bases, with 9 bases sitting between them. This CDR3 contains 10 residues. In DNA, the CDR3 is TGCAGTGCCGGAGTTGTTGAGCAGTTCTTC. Its protein product is CSAGVVEQFF.

This CDR3 reads CASSLSGGRTEAFF. The CDR3 nucleotides read TGCGCCAGCAGCTTGTCAGGGGGCCGAACTGAAGCTTTCTTT. The rearrangement links TRBV5-1 to TRBJ1-1, with 8 bases fitting TRBD1. CDR1 and CDR2 (germline): SGHRS, YFSETQ. The CDR3 spans 14 residues. Germline trimming cut 1 base from V and 5 bases from J; bases unmatched to any gene: 4.

The chain is built from TRBV13 and TRBJ2-5; 10 nucleotides line up with TRBD2. V dropped 5 bases and J dropped 5; count of bases not matched to a gene: 14. This CDR3 spans 17 amino acids. Germline V gene lookup returns CDR1 PRHDT and CDR2 FYEKMQ (reference sequence). DNA for the CDR3: TGTGCCAGCAGCCCCCACGGTCAGCGGGGGGGCGAGGAGACCCAGTACTTC. Its translation is CASSPHGQRGGEETQYF.

V usage is TRBV30 and J usage is TRBJ1-2; 8 nucleotides match TRBD1. In germline, CDR1 is GTSNPN, CDR2 SVGIG (reference sequence). Trimming took 6 bases from V and 1 from J; bases not matched to a gene: 7. This CDR3 is built from 14 residues. CDR3 sequence (DNA): TGTGCCTGCCCGACAGGGGAGAATAACTATGGCTACACCTTC. This encodes CACPTGENNYGYTF.

The V gene is TRBV7-9, the J gene TRBJ2-1, with 11 bases lining up with TRBD2. Germline CDR1 is SEHNR and CDR2 is FQNEAQ (reference sequence). The V gene end was trimmed by 5 bases and the J gene end by 7 bases; junction bases not matched to a gene: 13. CDR3 length: 17 amino acids. The CDR3 spells CASSQTILAGVWNEQFF. The CDR3 DNA is TGTGCCAGCAGCCAAACTATACTAGCGGGAGTATGGAATGAGCAGTTCTTC. The full variable domain, with the rest looked up from reference TRBV7-9 and TRBJ2-1, is DTGVSQNPRHKITKRGQNVTFRCDPISEHNRLYWYRQTLGQGPEFLTYFQNEAQLEKSRLLSDRFSAERPKGSFSTLEIQRTEQGDSAMYLCASSQTILAGVWNEQFFGPGTRLTVL.

This clone has a single count. The chain joins TRBV11-2 to TRBJ2-7; possible D gene TRBD2, 5 bases. Trimming removed 3 bases from V and 2 bases from J, with 8 bases in between. The CDR3 extends over 13 amino acids. CDR1 and CDR2 (germline): SGHAT, FQNNGV. The CDR3 loop reads CASSFGLPYEQYF. The CDR3 DNA sequence: TGTGCCAGCAGCTTCGGACTTCCCTACGAGCAGTACTTC.

This clone appeared a single time. V and J are TRBV19 and TRBJ2-7; TRBD1 is a possible D gene (6 bases). Germline V gene sequence: CDR1 LNHDA, CDR2 SQIVND (reference sequence). The CDR3 length is 14 residues. V lost 7 bases to trimming and J lost 2 bases, with 15 bases between them. The CDR3 is CASTVSRDTYEQYF. CDR3 sequence (DNA): TGTGCCAGTACCGTCTCCCGGGACACCTACGAGCAGTACTTC.

V is TRBV7-8 and J is TRBJ2-3; TRBD1 aligns across 10 bases. This CDR3 spans 17 amino acids. Germline V lookup: CDR1 SGHVS, CDR2 FQNEAQ. V was pared by 0 bases and J by 7 bases, with 10 bases of the junction left unmatched. This chain's CDR3 is CASSLARPGQGLHTQYF. Here the CDR3 DNA reads TGTGCCAGCAGCTTAGCGAGACCGGGACAGGGGCTTCATACGCAGTATTTT.

The chain couples TRBV21-1 to TRBJ1-5; TRBD1 was called by the table and not checked on the DNA. TRBV21-1 is termed a pseudogene. The CDR3 extends over 17 amino acids. The CDR3 DNA reads TGTGCCAGCAGCCGAACAGGGTCGGCTGATAGCAATCAGCCCCAGCATTTT. It translates to CASSRTGSADSNQPQHF.

This chain links TRBV30 with TRBJ1-2, with D possibly being TRBD1 (6 bases). This CDR3 contains 15 residues. From germline, CDR1 is GTSNPN and CDR2 SVGIG (reference sequence). Trimming pared 1 base from V and 6 bases from J, leaving 18 bases between. The DNA of the CDR3 is TGTGCCTGGAGTGACGCAGGGACATGGAGTGATGGCTACACCTTC. It translates to CAWSDAGTWSDGYTF.

The chain carries TRBV7-8 and TRBJ1-1, with TRBD1 matching over 7 bases. This CDR3 contains 17 residues. The germline gives CDR1 SGHVS, CDR2 FQNEAQ. After removal of 5 bases from V and 2 bases from J, the junction contained 14 bases not matched to a gene. CDR3 residues: CASSPRGGPAGNTEAFF. DNA for the CDR3: TGTGCCAGCAGCCCCAGAGGGGGCCCGGCCGGTAACACTGAAGCTTTCTTT.

As regards this clone: This CDR3 is also generated by other DNA sequences in the sample. The rearrangement links TRBV7-9 to TRBJ2-5, with a possible D match to TRBD1 (5 bases). V was clipped by 6 bases and J by 3 bases, with 11 bases between them. The CDR3 runs to 13 residues. Looked up from germline, CDR1 is SEHNR and CDR2 is FQNEAQ (reference sequence). The CDR3 region has the DNA TGTGCCAGCAGTTTACAGGTGAAAGAGACCCAGTACTTC. It is translated as CASSLQVKETQYF.